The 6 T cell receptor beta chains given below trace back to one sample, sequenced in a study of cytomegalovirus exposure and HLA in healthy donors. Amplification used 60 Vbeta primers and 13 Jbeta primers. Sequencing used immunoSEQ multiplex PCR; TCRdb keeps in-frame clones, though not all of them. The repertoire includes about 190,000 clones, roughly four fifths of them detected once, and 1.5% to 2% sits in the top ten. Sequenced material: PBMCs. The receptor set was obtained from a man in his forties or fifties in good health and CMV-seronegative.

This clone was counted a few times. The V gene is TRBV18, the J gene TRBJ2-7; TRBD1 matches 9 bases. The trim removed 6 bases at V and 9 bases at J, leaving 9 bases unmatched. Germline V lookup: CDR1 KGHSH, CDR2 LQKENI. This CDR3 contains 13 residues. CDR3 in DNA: TGTGCCAGCTCGCGGGGACAGGGATTCGGGCAGTACTTC. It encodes CASSRGQGFGQYF.

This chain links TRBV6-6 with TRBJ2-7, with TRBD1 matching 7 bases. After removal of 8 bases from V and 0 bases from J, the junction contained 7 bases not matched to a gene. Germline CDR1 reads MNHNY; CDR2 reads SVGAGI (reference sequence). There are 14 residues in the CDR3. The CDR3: CASGDRVASYEQYF. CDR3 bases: TGTGCCAGCGGCGACAGGGTGGCCTCCTACGAGCAGTACTTC.

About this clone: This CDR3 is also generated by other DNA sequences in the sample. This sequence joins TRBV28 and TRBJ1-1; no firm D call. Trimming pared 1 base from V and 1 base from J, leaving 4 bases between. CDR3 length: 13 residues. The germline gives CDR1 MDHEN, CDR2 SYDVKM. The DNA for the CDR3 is TGTGCCAGCAGTTTATTCGGGAACACTGAAGCTTTCTTT. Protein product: CASSLFGNTEAFF. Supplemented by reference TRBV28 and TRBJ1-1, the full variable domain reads DVKVTQSSRYLVKRTGEKVFLECVQDMDHENMFWYRQDPGLGLRLIYFSYDVKMKEKGDIPEGYSVSREKKERFSLILESASTNQTSMYLCASSLFGNTEAFFGQGTRLTVV.

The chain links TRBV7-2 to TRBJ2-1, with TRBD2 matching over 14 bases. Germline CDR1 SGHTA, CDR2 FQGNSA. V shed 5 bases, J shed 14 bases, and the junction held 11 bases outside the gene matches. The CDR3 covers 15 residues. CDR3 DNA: TGTGCCAGCAGCATGACTAGCGGGGGGGATCAGTTAAAGTTCTTC. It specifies CASSMTSGGDQLKFF.

The CDR3 region has the DNA TGTGCCAGCCGGGATATGGCAACTAATGAAAAACTGTTTTTT. Translating gives CASRDMATNEKLFF. The chain is built from TRBV18 and TRBJ1-4; D not resolved. Germline V gene lookup returns CDR1 KGHSH and CDR2 LQKENI. This CDR3 contains 14 residues. V was pared by 8 bases and J by 0 bases, with 10 bases between.

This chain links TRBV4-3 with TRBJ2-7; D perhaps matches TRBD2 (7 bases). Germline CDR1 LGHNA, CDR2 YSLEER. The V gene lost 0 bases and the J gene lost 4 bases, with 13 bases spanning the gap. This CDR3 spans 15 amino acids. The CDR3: CASSQERGEGYEQYF. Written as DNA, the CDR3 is TGCGCCAGCAGCCAAGAAAGGGGGGAGGGTTACGAGCAGTACTTC.